A single sample gave rise to the 13 T cell receptor beta chains below, sequenced in a study of cytomegalovirus exposure and HLA in healthy donors. PCR employed 60 Vbeta and 13 Jbeta primers. The method was immunoSEQ multiplex PCR; TCRdb's version includes in-frame clones alone and lacks a portion of them. The sample has 150,000 to 200,000 clones, about 80% seen once. Sequenced: PBMCs. The receptors derive from a man aged 18 to 29 in good health and CMV-seropositive.

The CDR3 sequence is CASSYQGSSYEQYF. For the CDR3, the DNA is TGTGCCAGCAGTTACCAGGGCAGCTCCTACGAGCAGTACTTC. The gene calls are TRBV6-5 and TRBJ2-7; tentatively, D is TRBD1 (5 bases). The V and J ends lost 2 bases and 0 bases respectively, with 8 bases between them. This CDR3 comprises 14 residues. Germline V gene sequence: CDR1 MNHEY, CDR2 SVGAGI.

V is TRBV19 and J is TRBJ2-1; weak D call: TRBD1 (5 bases). V lost 10 bases to trimming and J lost 2 bases, with 24 bases between them. The V gene's germline CDR1 is LNHDA and CDR2 SQIVND (reference sequence). There are 17 residues in the CDR3. Here the CDR3 reads CATTLRFRGQTYNEQFF. The CDR3 DNA is TGTGCCACCACGCTACGGTTTAGGGGTCAAACCTACAATGAGCAGTTCTTC.

This sequence joins TRBV4-1 and TRBJ1-5; a weak D match, TRBD1 (6 bases). Germline V gives CDR1 MGHRA, CDR2 YSYEKL. This CDR3 is built from 18 residues. Trimming removed 4 bases from V and 0 bases from J, with 19 bases in between. The CDR3 sequence: CASSLISGQLYSNQPQHF. The CDR3 bases are TGCGCCAGCAGCCTTATAAGTGGACAGCTTTATAGCAATCAGCCCCAGCATTTT.

The gene calls are TRBV30 and TRBJ2-7; 10 bases fit TRBD2. The ends lost 4 bases at V and 1 base at J; junction bases unmatched: 1. Germline-derived CDR1 and CDR2 are GTSNPN and SVGIG (reference sequence). The CDR3 contains 13 residues. CDR3 sequence: CAWTSGSSYEQYF. CDR3 DNA: TGTGCCTGGACTAGCGGGAGTTCCTACGAGCAGTACTTC.

The chain recombines TRBV7-9 with TRBJ2-4, with a possible D match to TRBD2 (6 bases). This CDR3 has 14 amino acids. CDR1 is SEHNR, CDR2 FQNEAQ, per germline (reference sequence). Trimming took off 3 bases at V and 2 bases at J, with 8 bases between the two ends. CDR3 protein: CASSLEGSKNIQYF. The CDR3 DNA is TGTGCCAGCAGCTTGGAGGGATCCAAAAACATTCAGTACTTC.

The table lists this clone with a few counts. V gene TRBV4-1 combines with J gene TRBJ1-5; possible D gene TRBD1, 6 bases. CDR3 length: 18 amino acids. Per the germline V gene, CDR1 is MGHRA and CDR2 is YSYEKL. V was cut by 4 bases and J by 5 bases, with 24 bases left in between. The CDR3 sequence is CASSRKPGTQNRDQPQHF. CDR3 nucleotides: TGCGCCAGCAGCCGAAAACCCGGGACACAAAATCGAGATCAGCCCCAGCATTTT.

V and J are TRBV13 and TRBJ2-1, with 9 bases fitting TRBD1. CDR3 length: 16 amino acids. Losses at the gene ends were 5 bases for V and 3 bases for J; bases not matched to a gene: 8. From germline, CDR1 is PRHDT and CDR2 FYEKMQ (reference sequence). Written as DNA, the CDR3 is TGTGCCAGCAGCCGACAGGGGGGAACCTTCTACAATGAGCAGTTCTTC. Amino acids: CASSRQGGTFYNEQFF. Supplemented by reference TRBV13 and TRBJ2-1, the full variable domain reads AAGVIQSPRHLIKEKRETATLKCYPIPRHDTVYWYQQGPGQDPQFLISFYEKMQSDKGSIPDRFSAQQFSDYHSELNMSSLELGDSALYFCASSRQGGTFYNEQFFGPGTRLTVL.

Concerning this clone itself: Other DNA sequences from this sample encode an identical CDR3 as well. The rearrangement links TRBV4-2 to TRBJ1-3, with 9 nucleotides matching TRBD1. Germline CDR1 and CDR2: LGHNA and YNFKEQ. V was pared by 3 bases and J by 4 bases, with 4 bases of the junction left unmatched. The length of the CDR3 is 15 residues. The CDR3 bases are TGTGCCAGCAGCCAGGACAGGGGTTCAGGAAACACCATATATTTT. As protein: CASSQDRGSGNTIYF.

This chain links TRBV5-1 with TRBJ2-1; 12 bases are shared with TRBD2. This CDR3 has 20 amino acids. Germline assignment: CDR1 SGHRS and CDR2 YFSETQ. J gave up 2 bases and V 7 bases, and 19 bases lay outside the gene matches. DNA of the CDR3: TGCGCCAGCCGGGCACACGACACGACTAGCGGGAGATGGACCTACAATGAGCAGTTCTTC. Residues: CASRAHDTTSGRWTYNEQFF.

Worth noting for this clone: An end of the junction does not agree with germline; a read error may underlie this. The rearrangement links TRBV4-1 to TRBJ1-5; D call uncertain. The CDR3 has 14 amino acids. Germline-derived CDR1 and CDR2 are MGHRA and YSYEKL. DNA for the CDR3: TGCGCCAGCAGCCAAGACTACGGGGAGGGAGTTTGGTATTTT. This encodes CASSQDYGEGVWYF.

The V and J genes are TRBV5-1 and TRBJ2-7; weak D call: TRBD1 (5 bases). V shed 1 base and J shed 2 bases, with 7 bases lying between them. Germline values: CDR1 SGHRS, CDR2 YFSETQ. CDR3 length: 13 residues. The CDR3, as DNA: TGCGCCAGCAGCTTGAGCAGGGCCTACGAGCAGTACTTC. Translation: CASSLSRAYEQYF.

The rearrangement uses TRBV19 and TRBJ1-1; a weak D match, TRBD1 (5 bases). This CDR3 contains 16 residues. The V end lost 8 bases, the J end lost 3 bases, and 22 bases lay between the germline ends. Germline CDR1 and CDR2: LNHDA and SQIVND (reference sequence). CDR3 amino acids: CASFNILRGGDTEAFF. The CDR3 DNA follows: TGTGCCAGTTTTAATATTCTCCGCGGGGGGGACACTGAAGCTTTCTTT.

V is TRBV27 and J is TRBJ2-2, with D possibly TRBD1 on 6 matching bases. The CDR3 totals 13 residues. Germline V gene sequence: CDR1 MNHEY, CDR2 SMNVEV (reference sequence). V was pared by 4 bases and J by 5 bases, with 8 bases between. CDR3 in DNA: TGTGCCAGCAGTTCCACAGGGACCGGGGAGCTGTTTTTT. Translating it yields CASSSTGTGELFF.